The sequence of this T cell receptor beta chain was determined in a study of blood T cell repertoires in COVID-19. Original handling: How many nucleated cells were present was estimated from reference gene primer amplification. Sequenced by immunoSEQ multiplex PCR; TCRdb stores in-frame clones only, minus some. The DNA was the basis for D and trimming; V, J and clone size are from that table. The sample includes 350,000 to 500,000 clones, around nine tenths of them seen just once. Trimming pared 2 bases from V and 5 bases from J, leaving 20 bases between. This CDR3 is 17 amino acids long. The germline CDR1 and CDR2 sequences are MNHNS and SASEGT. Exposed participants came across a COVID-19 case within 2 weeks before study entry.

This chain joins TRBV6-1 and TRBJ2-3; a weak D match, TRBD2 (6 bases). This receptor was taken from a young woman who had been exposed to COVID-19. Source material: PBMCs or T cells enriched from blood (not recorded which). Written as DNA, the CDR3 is TGTGCCAGCAGTGAATGGGGACTCTCTTTTTCTGAAGATACGCAGTATTTT. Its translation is CASSEWGLSFSEDTQYF.